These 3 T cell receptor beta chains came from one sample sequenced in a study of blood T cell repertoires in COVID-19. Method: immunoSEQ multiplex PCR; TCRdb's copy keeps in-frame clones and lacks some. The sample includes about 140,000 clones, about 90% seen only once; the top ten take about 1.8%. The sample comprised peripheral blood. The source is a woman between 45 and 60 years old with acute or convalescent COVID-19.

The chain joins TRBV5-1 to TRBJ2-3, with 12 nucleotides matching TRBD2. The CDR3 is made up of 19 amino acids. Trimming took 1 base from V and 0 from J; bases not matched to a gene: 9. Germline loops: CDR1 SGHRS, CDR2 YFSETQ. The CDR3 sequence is CASSLWGAGLAGSTDTQYF. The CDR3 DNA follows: TGCGCCAGCAGCTTGTGGGGAGCCGGACTAGCGGGGAGCACAGATACGCAGTATTTT.

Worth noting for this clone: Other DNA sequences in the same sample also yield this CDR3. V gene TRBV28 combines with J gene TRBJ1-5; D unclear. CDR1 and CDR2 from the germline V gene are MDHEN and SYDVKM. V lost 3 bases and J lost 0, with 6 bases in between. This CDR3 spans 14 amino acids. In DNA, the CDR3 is TGTGCCAGCAGTTTTTTCGGTAGCAATCAGCCCCAGCATTTT. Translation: CASSFFGSNQPQHF. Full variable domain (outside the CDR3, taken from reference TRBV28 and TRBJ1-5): DVKVTQSSRYLVKRTGEKVFLECVQDMDHENMFWYRQDPGLGLRLIYFSYDVKMKEKGDIPEGYSVSREKKERFSLILESASTNQTSMYLCASSFFGSNQPQHFGDGTRLSIL.

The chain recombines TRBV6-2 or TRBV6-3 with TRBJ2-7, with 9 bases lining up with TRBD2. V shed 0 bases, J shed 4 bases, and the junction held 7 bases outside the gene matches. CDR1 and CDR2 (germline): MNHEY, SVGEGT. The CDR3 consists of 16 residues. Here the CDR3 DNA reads TGTGCCAGCAGTTACTCGATAGCTAGCGGGGCATACGAGCAGTACTTC. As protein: CASSYSIASGAYEQYF.